This T cell receptor beta chain was documented in a study of neurological immune-mediated disorders. Via MiXCR, TCRdb re-called the 5' RACE reads, giving one row per CDR3 protein. The repertoire holds about 66,000 distinct CDR3 sequences, with about 3.4% as singletons. This CDR3 is built from 15 residues. Germline V lookup: CDR1 DFQATT, CDR2 SNEGSKA (reference sequence). The V end lost 0 bases, the J end lost 0 bases, and 11 bases lay between the germline ends. This clonotype has at least ten counts. The receptor was derived from a middle-aged man with multiple sclerosis. Sequencing was performed on PBMCs. The rearrangement joins TRBV20-1 to TRBJ1-2, with D hard to call. Here the CDR3 DNA reads TGCAGTGCTAGAGAGCCGGGTCTAGCTAACTATGGCTACACCTTC. Its translation is CSAREPGLANYGYTF.